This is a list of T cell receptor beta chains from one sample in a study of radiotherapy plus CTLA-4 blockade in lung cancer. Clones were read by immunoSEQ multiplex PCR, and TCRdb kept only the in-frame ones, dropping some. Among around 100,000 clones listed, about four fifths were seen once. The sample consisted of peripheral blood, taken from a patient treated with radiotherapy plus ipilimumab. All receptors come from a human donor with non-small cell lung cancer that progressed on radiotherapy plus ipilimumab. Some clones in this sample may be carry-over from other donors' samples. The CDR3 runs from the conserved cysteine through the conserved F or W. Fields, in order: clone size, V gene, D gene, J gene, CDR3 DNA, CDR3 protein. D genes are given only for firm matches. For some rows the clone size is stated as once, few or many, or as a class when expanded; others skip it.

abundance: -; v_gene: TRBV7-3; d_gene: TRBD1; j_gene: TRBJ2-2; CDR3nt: TGTGCCAGCAGCCCCGCGGGGACAGGGATCACCGGGGAGCTGTTTTTT; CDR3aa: CASSPAGTGITGELFF
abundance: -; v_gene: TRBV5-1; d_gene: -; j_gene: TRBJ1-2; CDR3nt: TGCGCCAGCAGCTTGTCGTCCATATATGGCTACACCTTC; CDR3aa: CASSLSSIYGYTF
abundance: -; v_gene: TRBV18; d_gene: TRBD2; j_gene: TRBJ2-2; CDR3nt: TGTGCCAGCTCACCACTGTCACTAGCGGGCGCGACCGGGGAGCTGTTTTTT; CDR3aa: CASSPLSLAGATGELFF
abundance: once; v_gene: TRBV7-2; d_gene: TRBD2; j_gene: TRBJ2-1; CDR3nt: TGTGCCAGCAGCTTTACTAGCGGGGGGGTTATAAATGAGCAGTTCTTC; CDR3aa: CASSFTSGGVINEQFF
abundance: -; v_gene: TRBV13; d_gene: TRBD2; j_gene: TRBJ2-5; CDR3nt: TGTGCCAGCAGCGAGAATGGGGGACTAGATGAGACCCAGTACTTC; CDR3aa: CASSENGGLDETQYF
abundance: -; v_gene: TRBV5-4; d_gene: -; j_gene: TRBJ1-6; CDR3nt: TGTGCCAGCAGCCAAGGGGGACTACGCGGCCCCAATTCACCCCTCCACTTT; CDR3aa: CASSQGGLRGPNSPLHF
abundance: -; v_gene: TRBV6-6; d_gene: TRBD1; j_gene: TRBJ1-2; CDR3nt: TGTGCCAGCAGACATCGACAGGGAGGGTATGGCTACACCTTC; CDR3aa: CASRHRQGGYGYTF
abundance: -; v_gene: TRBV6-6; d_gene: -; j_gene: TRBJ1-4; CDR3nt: TGTGCCGGAAGGACAGAAACTAATGAAAAACTGTTTTTT; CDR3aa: CAGRTETNEKLFF
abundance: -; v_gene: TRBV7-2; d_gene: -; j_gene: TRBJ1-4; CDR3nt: TGTGCCAGCAGTTCGGGACCCACTTGGGAAAAACTGTTTTTT; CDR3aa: CASSSGPTWEKLFF
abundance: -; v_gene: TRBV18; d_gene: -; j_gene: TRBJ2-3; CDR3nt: TGTGCCAGCTCACCCTTGGGTCAGGGGGGGCCCACAGATACGCAGTATTTT; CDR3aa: CASSPLGQGGPTDTQYF
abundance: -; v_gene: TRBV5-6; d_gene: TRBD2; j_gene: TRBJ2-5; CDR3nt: TGTGCCAGCAGCTTCCCCCAGCGGGGGGGATTGGAGACCCAGTACTTC; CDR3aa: CASSFPQRGGLETQYF
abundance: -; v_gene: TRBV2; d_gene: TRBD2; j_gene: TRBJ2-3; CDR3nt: TGTGCCAGCAGTTGGGGGGGGGTGACAGATACGCAGTATTTT; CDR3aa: CASSWGGVTDTQYF
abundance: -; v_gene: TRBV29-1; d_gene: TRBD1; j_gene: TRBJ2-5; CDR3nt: TGCAGCGTAACAGGGGTAGAGACCCAGTACTTC; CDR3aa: CSVTGVETQYF
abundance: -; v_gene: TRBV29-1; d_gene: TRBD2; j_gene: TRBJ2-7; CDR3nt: TGCAGCGCGGCTAGCGGGGGGCCCTACGAGCAGTACTTC; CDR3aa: CSAASGGPYEQYF
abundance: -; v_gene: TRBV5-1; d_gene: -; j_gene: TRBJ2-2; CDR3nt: TGCGCCAGCAGCTTGGGGTTAGCGAACACCGGGGAGCTGTTTTTT; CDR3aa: CASSLGLANTGELFF
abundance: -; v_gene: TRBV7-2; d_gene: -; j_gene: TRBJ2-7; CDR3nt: TGTGCCAGCAGCGTATCGACCTACGAGCAGTACTTC; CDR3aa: CASSVSTYEQYF
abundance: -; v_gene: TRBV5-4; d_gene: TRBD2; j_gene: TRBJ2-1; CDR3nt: TGTGCCAGCAGCCGAGCTAGCGGGGGGGCCTACAGTGAGCAGTTCTTC; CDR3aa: CASSRASGGAYSEQFF
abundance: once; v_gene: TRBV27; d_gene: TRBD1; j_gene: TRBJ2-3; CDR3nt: TGTGCCAGCAGTTCCCGGGACAGGGGGCAGGATACGCAGTATTTT; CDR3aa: CASSSRDRGQDTQYF
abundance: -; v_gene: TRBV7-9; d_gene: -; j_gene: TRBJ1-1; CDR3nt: TGTGCCAGCAGCGTCACAGGGAACGCTTTCTTT; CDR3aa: CASSVTGNAFF
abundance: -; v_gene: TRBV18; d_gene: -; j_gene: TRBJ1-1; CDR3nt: TGTGCCAGCTCCCCTGACGTCGGTTTTGCTGAAGCTTTCTTT; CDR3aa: CASSPDVGFAEAFF
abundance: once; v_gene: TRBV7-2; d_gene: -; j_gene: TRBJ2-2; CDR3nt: TGTGCCAGCAGCTTAGTAGCAGCGGCTGTCACCGGGGAGCTGTTTTTT; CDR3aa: CASSLVAAAVTGELFF
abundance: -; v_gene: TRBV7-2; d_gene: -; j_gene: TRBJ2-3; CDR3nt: TGTGCCAGCAGCCGGGACAACACAGATACGCAGTATTTT; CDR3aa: CASSRDNTDTQYF
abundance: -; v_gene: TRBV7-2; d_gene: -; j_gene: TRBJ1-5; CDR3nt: TGTGCCAGCAGTGGGCAGGGAGGAGTCAATCAGCCCCAGCATTTT; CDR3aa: CASSGQGGVNQPQHF
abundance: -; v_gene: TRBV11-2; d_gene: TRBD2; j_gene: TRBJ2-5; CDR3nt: TGTGCCAGCAGCTTAGTAATCGGGGGACTAGCACAAGAGACCCAGTACTTC; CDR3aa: CASSLVIGGLAQETQYF
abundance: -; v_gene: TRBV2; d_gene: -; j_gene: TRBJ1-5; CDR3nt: TGTGCCAGCAGTGTCCCCGGGGGAGGGAGCAATCAGCCCCAGCATTTT; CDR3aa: CASSVPGGGSNQPQHF
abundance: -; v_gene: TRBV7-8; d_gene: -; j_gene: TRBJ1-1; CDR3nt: TGTGCCAGCAGCTTAGTGAGCCAGCGGGAAGCTTTCTTT; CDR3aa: CASSLVSQREAFF
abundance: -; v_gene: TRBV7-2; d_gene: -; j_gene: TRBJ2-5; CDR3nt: TGTGCCAGCAGCTTATTGGGAGGTACCACCCAGTACTTC; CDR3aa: CASSLLGGTTQYF
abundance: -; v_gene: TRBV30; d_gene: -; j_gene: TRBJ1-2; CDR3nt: TGTGCATTCAACCGGGGGAGGGGGGGCTACACCTTC; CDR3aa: CAFNRGRGGYTF
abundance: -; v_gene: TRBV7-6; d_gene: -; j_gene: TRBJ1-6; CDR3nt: TGTGCCAGCAGCTTAGCGGACGGCTCCTATAATTCACCCCTCCACTTT; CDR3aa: CASSLADGSYNSPLHF
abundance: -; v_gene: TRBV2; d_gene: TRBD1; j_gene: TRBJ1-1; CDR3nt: TGTGCCAGCCGCATACAGGGGTACGACACTGAAGCTTTCTTT; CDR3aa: CASRIQGYDTEAFF
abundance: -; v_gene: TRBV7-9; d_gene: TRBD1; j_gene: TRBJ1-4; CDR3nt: TGTGCCAGCGGACCGGGACAGGGAAATGAAAAACTGTTTTTT; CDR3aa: CASGPGQGNEKLFF
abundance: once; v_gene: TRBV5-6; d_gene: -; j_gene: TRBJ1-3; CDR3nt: TGTGCCAGCAGCTTGATGGGCGGGACTGGAAACACCATATATTTT; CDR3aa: CASSLMGGTGNTIYF
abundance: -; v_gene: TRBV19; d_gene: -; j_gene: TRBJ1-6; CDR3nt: TGTGCCAGTACCTCCACCGGGTTCAATAATTCACCCCTCCACTTT; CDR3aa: CASTSTGFNNSPLHF
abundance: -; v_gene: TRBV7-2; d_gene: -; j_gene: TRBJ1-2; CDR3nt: TGTGCCAGCAGCTTTACGGGCCCCTATGGCTACACCTTC; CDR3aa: CASSFTGPYGYTF
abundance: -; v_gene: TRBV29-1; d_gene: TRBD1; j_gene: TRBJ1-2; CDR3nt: TGCAGCGCAAAGGGACAGGCGGGCTATGGCTACACCTTC; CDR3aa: CSAKGQAGYGYTF
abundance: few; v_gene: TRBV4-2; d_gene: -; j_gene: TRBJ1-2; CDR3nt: TGTGCCAGCAGCCAAGAAGTCGCGGCGGGGGCAACTGGCTACACCTTC; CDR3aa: CASSQEVAAGATGYTF
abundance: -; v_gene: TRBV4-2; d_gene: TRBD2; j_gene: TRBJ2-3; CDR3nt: TGTGCCAGCAGCCACCCCCGGGGGGGCACAGATACGCAGTATTTT; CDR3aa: CASSHPRGGTDTQYF
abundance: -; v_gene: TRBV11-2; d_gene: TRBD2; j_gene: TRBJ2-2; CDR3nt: TGTGCCAGCAGCTTAGTCGCGGGGGGTGGCACCGGGGAGCTGTTTTTT; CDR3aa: CASSLVAGGGTGELFF
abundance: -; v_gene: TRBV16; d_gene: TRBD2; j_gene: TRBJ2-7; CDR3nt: TGTGCCAGCAGCCACGTAGCGGGGGACTCCTACGAGCAGTACTTC; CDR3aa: CASSHVAGDSYEQYF
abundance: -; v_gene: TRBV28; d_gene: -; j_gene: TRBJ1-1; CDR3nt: TGTGCCAGCAGTTTCATGGACGGCGATTTGGGGGCTGAAGCTTTCTTT; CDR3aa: CASSFMDGDLGAEAFF
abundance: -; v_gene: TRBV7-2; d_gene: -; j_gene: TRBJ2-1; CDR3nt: TGTGCCAGCAGCCCGGGGTCGGGCAGGGACACATACAATGAGCAGTTCTTC; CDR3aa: CASSPGSGRDTYNEQFF
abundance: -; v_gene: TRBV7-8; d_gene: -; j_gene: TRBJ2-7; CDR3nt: TGTGCCAGCAGCCGTGGGACGGTGCAGTACTTC; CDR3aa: CASSRGTVQYF
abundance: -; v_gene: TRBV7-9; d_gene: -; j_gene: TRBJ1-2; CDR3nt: TGTGCCAGCAGCTTAGGAGGAGCAGAGGCGAGAGGCTACACCTTC; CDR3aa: CASSLGGAEARGYTF
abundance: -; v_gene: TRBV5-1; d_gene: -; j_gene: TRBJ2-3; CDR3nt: TGCGCCAGCAGGGATAGGTTTTTAGGGTACATGGATACGCAGTATTTT; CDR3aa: CASRDRFLGYMDTQYF
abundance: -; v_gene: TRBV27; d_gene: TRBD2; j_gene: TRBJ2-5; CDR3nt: TGTGCCAGCAGTTTAACCAAGCGGGGGGGCCGTGAGACCCAGTACTTC; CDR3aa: CASSLTKRGGRETQYF
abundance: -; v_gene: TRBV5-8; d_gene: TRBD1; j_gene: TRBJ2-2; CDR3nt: TGTGCCAGCAGGACGAGGACAGGGGGCCACGGGGAGCTGTTTTTT; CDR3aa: CASRTRTGGHGELFF
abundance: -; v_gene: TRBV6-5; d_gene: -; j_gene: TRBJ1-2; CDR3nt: TGTGCCAGCAGGCCACATACCGGGTACGGCTACACCTTC; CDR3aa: CASRPHTGYGYTF